This TCR delta chain was captured by sequencing in a study of γδ T cells in repeated Plasmodium falciparum infection. The wider study: Age- and gender-matched Australian children served as comparison for malaria-exposed Malian children. Study outcomes and limitations: Over time and infection, Vgamma9/Vdelta2+ repertoires remained highly stable and polyclonal. The Malian cohort came from a small rural village of predominantly one ethnic group.

Bulk repertoires came from Vgamma9/Vdelta2+ or Vdelta2-negative gammadelta T cells flow-sorted from PBMC. TCRdb repeated clone calling on the multiplex PCR reads with CATT. The sample lists some 50,000 delta-chain clones; around 1.6% were seen once. Germline V gives CDR1 TSWWSYY, CDR2 QGS. The CDR3 runs to 23 residues. This clone was seen more than once but under ten times. The antigen is undetermined. A far bigger clonotype differs at one base, so this is likely a read error. The sample carries other DNA sequences with the same CDR3. The TCR sequence derives from a pool of human donors (malaria-infected and uninfected, not separated). The rearrangement joins TRDV1 to TRDJ1, with TRDD3 identical over 9 bases. The J gene was missing in TCRdb and was found by matching the end of the DNA to germline. Sequenced material: gamma-delta T cells from blood. CDR3 DNA sequence: TGTGCCCTTGGGGAACTTGACCTACCCTGGGGGATCGTACCTCCTTTGTCCACCGATAAACTCATCTTT. Its protein is CALGELDLPWGIVPPLSTDKLIF.